The next 2 T cell receptor beta chains were all read from a single sample in a study of blood T cells in healthy people across ages. Next came a second PCR, run for about 7 to 11 cycles, which used a sample-barcoded 5' primer along with a J-beta primer mix. Each CDR3 protein gets one entry after TCRdb re-called the 5' RACE reads with MiXCR. The table has hundreds of thousands of distinct CDR3 sequences, 55% to 70% seen once; the top ten hold about 20%. The material sequenced was blood. These receptors originate from a man younger than 40 in good health.

The chain joins TRBV4-2 to TRBJ2-3; D unclear. CDR3 length: 15 amino acids. V was clipped by 0 bases and J by 1 base, with 8 bases between them. CDR1 LGHNA and CDR2 YNFKEQ come from the germline V gene. CDR3 residues: CASSQEGAGTDTQYF. The CDR3 nucleotides read TGTGCCAGCAGCCAAGAAGGCGCGGGCACAGATACGCAGTATTTT.

This rearrangement joins TRBV29-1 to TRBJ2-5; 7 nucleotides agree with TRBD1. Germline-derived CDR1 and CDR2 are SQVTM and ANQGSEA. Germline trimming cut 8 bases from V and 3 bases from J; bases unmatched to any gene: 6. This CDR3 comprises 12 residues. CDR3 nucleotides: TGCAGCTCATCAGGGACAGAAGAGACCCAGTACTTC. Protein sequence: CSSSGTEETQYF.